Listed here is a single T cell receptor beta chain. Its antigen target is currently unknown. Base-call qualities are not available, and no considerably larger clone is one nucleotide away. Trimming costs V 4 bases and J 4 bases, and their ends lie 11 bases apart. The CDR3 runs 14 residues from the cysteine to the phenylalanine. Here the CDR3 DNA is all that survives: 42 bases in frame from base 1. The germline V gene yields LGHNA for CDR1 and YNFKEQ for CDR2. The method was the immunoSEQ multiplex PCR assay. For the multiplex PCR, a mixture combining 60 forward primers for TCR Vbeta segments and 13 reverse primers for TCR Jbeta segments was used. A multiplex PCR assay on genomic DNA amplified the CDR3 region of rearranged TCR beta genes. Amplified TCR beta libraries were sequenced as 87-base-pair reads on the Illumina HiSeq System. Per the source publication's procedure: In a later analysis, around 80 million unique TCR beta chains were counted across the 650 to 750 repertoires, and about 10 million of these chains were shared by at least two donors. To remove PCR and sequencing errors, raw reads were error-corrected and collapsed into unique sequences using a nearest-neighbor algorithm that merged closely related sequences. V, D and J gene segments were assigned by aligning CDR3 sequences to IMGT reference sequences. For a sequence to be retained, at least a six-nucleotide match to both a V gene segment and a J gene segment was required. Rearrangements were classified as productive when the CDR3 lacked stop codons and remained in frame with V and J, and all other rearrangements were classified as non-productive. Following IMGT convention, CDR3 was defined as the stretch from the second conserved V-encoded cysteine to the conserved J-encoded phenylalanine. The earlier analysis of about 530 of the donors excluded any sequence lacking an unambiguous match to a single V gene segment. An earlier analysis of several hundred of the donors called V segments functional above 56.7% productive rearrangements and segregating when the between-donor standard deviation exceeded 5%. A statistical classification framework was built to diagnose cytomegalovirus status from the catalog of TCR beta chain sequences. V and J gene assignment, in a later analysis, came from comparing TCR nucleotide sequences with IMGT/GENE-DB human TR gene sequences. In a later analysis, CDR3 sequences and most-parsimonious VDJ recombination scenarios were assigned using the TCRdist pipeline. In a later analysis, each TCR beta chain was defined by its CDR3 amino acid sequence together with its V-gene family, and reads without a unique V-gene family were excluded. To address suspected cross-contamination and a sequencing artifact, a later analysis removed 592 highly shared, low-generation-probability nucleotide sequences. In a later analysis, a clonal expansion index for each public chain was calculated from normalized within-repertoire ranks of inferred template counts. Generation probabilities in a later analysis came from a VDJ recombination model fitted to out-of-frame rearrangements, and those results were checked against IGoR. Hypergeometric tests were used in a later analysis to score TCR-TCR, TCR-HLA and TCR-CMV co-occurrence, with a repertoire-size bias correction applied to the TCR pairs. To estimate false discovery rates, a later analysis permuted the HLA or CMV assignments 20 times. In a later analysis, co-occurring TCRs were grouped with DBSCAN, and TCRdist sequence similarity was added when clustering was performed within HLA-allele-positive subsets. Repertoires with fewer than 30,000 or more than 120,000 public chains, plus five repertoires with anomalous nucleotide sharing, were excluded from co-occurrence clustering. TCRdb obtained this table from immuneACCESS and retained in-frame rearrangements with V and J assigned. These tables miss some clones; where compared with another copy, unresolved V genes account for less than half of the shortfall, and the remainder is unexplained. The V and J calls and clone size come from that table; D and trimming were worked out from the DNA. In this sample the table shows roughly 120,000 clones, 65% to 80% of which occur a single time. The ten largest make up 2.5% to 3.5% of the sample.

The cohort consisted of 600 or so healthy bone marrow donors. At the time of sampling, every cohort member was nominally healthy, though immune exposures that went unrecorded were likely present. The donor was CMV seropositive and was included in the group of 250 to 350 seropositive cohort members. A peripheral blood sample was collected from each donor, and TCR beta sequencing was performed on peripheral blood mononuclear cells. Genomic DNA extraction from the blood cell samples was performed with the Qiagen DNeasy Blood Extraction Kit. The data stem from a study of cytomegalovirus exposure and HLA in healthy donors (dated by TCRdb to the late 2010s). General notes on the study: According to an earlier analysis of a few hundred of the donors, about 179 million T cells yielded 117 million unique TCR beta sequences and 250 to 350 Gb of sequence data. An early release covering approximately 600 HLA-typed donors comprised approximately 290 gigabases of sequencing data and 65 million to 100 million unique TCR sequences. Of the 300 to 500 genotyped donors, less than 85% were placed in the genetic ancestry cluster associated with self-reported Caucasian donors. The study aimed to test whether signatures of past pathogen exposure could be identified by cataloging public T cell receptors. Using immunosequencing, the study profiled T cell repertoires from about 610 subjects and related those repertoires to cytomegalovirus serostatus. Besides the first cohort of 500 to 700 subjects, a separate validation cohort made up of roughly 120 different subjects was used. To predict cytomegalovirus infection status, the study combined high-throughput TCR immunosequencing, statistical association of individual TCRs with disease status, and machine learning. A later analysis re-examined previously published TCR beta repertoires from 500 to 700 donors and added high-resolution HLA genotyping to investigate patterns of TCR occurrence. Rather than using new phenotypic data, the later analysis identified candidate immune exposures from TCR beta sequences and from how often those sequences occurred across donors. An earlier analysis of 500 to 650 of the donors applied high-throughput TCR beta sequencing to assess whether each TCR beta V gene segment acted as functional or pseudogenic. Donor age, sex, ethnicity and CMV serostatus were compiled alongside the repertoire data. In a later genetic analysis, genome-wide SNP genotypes for 398 of the 666 donors were used, and that subset was treated as a discovery cohort. Every repertoire in the discovery cohort had been generated on one and the same sequencing platform. Class I and class II HLA loci were covered by the typing at four-digit resolution. Typing coverage differed by locus: A, B, C, DRB1 and DQB1 were typed in roughly 620-640 donors, DQA1 in 522, DPA1 in 600 to 610, and DPB1 in approximately 450. Five DR-DQ haplotypes were handled as single units for association and clustering, since linkage in the cohort was strong. Among under 450 genotyped donors of the cohort, an average of about 240,000 unique TCR beta nucleotide sequences were sequenced per donor, roughly 20% of them non-productive. What the work shows at the level of the full study, not this receptor alone: In a later analysis, HLA-associated TCR beta chains were found to be more clonally expanded and to have lower generation probabilities than equally common non-associated chains. In a later analysis, most CMV-associated TCR beta chains were found to appear HLA-restricted, with HLA associations seemingly driven largely by CMV exposure. A later analysis found that TCR association rates varied across HLA loci, with DRB1 alleles showing the most associated TCRs and HLA-C alleles the fewest. A few of the identified cytomegalovirus-associated TCR beta chains were confirmed in vitro to be specific for cytomegalovirus antigens. Over 15 rarely observed V segments, including chromosome 9 orphons, were excluded from the earlier analysis of several hundred of the donors because counts were too low. In a later analysis, 15,000 to 20,000 TCR beta sequences were associated with specific HLA alleles at a false discovery rate of 0.05. Because HLA typing was missing for some donors at each locus, association tests included only the typed subset. Some IMGT-functional V segments, including TRBV6-2 and TRBV6-3, could not be distinguished by the 87-base-pair reads and were therefore excluded. The study listed approximately 160 TCR beta chains as associated with cytomegalovirus. When HLA alleles, especially DR and DQ, strongly co-occurred, attributing TCR associations to individual alleles was difficult. In a later analysis, several top co-occurrence clusters were reported to appear linked to parvovirus B19, influenza, CMV and Epstein-Barr virus. The cohort was sequenced for TCR beta chains only, and without alpha or paired-chain data the features that could be detected were limited. CMV serostatus was the only immune exposure information available for the cohort. According to a later genetic analysis, donors in an Asian-associated ancestry cluster had fewer N-insertions in productive TCRs than the approximately 650-donor mean. An association between a missense DCLRE1C variant and V-gene and J-gene trimming of TCR beta chains was found in a later genetic analysis and replicated in an independent cohort. A further reported finding was that TCR beta sequences accurately predicted the HLA-A and HLA-B alleles for most subjects in the first cohort. Correlated functional status among segregating V segments might be attributable to linkage disequilibrium, but an unknown experimental factor could not be ruled out. An earlier analysis of around 540 of the donors showed that most TCR beta V segments appeared in productive rearrangements either about 90% or about 30% of the time, which broadly matched IMGT annotations. In both the original and validation cohorts, the classifier was reported to diagnose cytomegalovirus status with high specificity and sensitivity. Most TCR sequences were seen in very few donors, while some public TCRs were found in many individuals. It was suggested by the authors that the approach could potentially be generalized to other disease states and immunological phenotypes. The sequencing pipeline was judged likely to have produced a cluster of highly shared sequence variants as a technical artifact. The presence/absence analyses assumed that sequencing depth was roughly uniform across donors, and that assumption may not be true.

The sequence was obtained from a woman in her forties in good health and CMV-seropositive. The sequenced material came from PBMCs. The sequence links TRBV4-2 to TRBJ1-3; the D gene is unclear. The nucleotide sequence reads as follows: TGTGCCAGCAGCCCCGAACAGACCGGAAACACCATATATTTT. Its protein is CASSPEQTGNTIYF.